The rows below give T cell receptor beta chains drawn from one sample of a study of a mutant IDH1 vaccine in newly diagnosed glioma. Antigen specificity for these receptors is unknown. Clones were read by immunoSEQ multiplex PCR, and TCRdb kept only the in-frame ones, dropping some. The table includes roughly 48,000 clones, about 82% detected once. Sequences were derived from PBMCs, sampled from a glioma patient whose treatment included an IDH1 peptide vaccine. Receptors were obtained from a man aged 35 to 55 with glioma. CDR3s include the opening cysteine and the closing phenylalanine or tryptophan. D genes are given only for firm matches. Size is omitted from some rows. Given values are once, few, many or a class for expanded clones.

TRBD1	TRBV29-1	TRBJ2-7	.	TGCAGCGCGACTGCCGGGACAGGTTACGAGCAGTACTTC	CSATAGTGYEQYF
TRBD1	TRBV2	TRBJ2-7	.	TGTGCCAGCATCGGGACAGGGGGAAACGAGCAGTACTTC	CASIGTGGNEQYF
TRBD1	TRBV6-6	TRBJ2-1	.	TGTGCCAGCAGTTACTCTAGGGACAGGGGTAGTGAGCAGTTCTTC	CASSYSRDRGSEQFF
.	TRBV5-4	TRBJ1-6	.	TGTGCCACCCAAAGGGAGACCAGCTCCTATAATTCACCCCTCCACTTT	CATQRETSSYNSPLHF
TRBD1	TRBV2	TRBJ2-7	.	TGTGCCAGCGGGGGACAGGGGGCTGACGAGCAGTACTTC	CASGGQGADEQYF
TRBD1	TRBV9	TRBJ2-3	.	TGTGCCAGCAGCGTAGCGGATCCAGGGGGCTTTACAGATACGCAGTATTTT	CASSVADPGGFTDTQYF
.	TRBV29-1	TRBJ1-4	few	TGCAGCGTGGGGGAAACTAATGAAAAACTGTTTTTT	CSVGETNEKLFF
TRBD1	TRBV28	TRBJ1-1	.	TGTGCCAGCAGTTTTCCAGCATTGCCCTGGACAGGCGATTTGAACACTGAAGCTTTCTTT	CASSFPALPWTGDLNTEAFF
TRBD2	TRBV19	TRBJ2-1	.	TGTGCCAGCAGCGGGACCTACTTTGGGGATGAGCAGTTCTTC	CASSGTYFGDEQFF
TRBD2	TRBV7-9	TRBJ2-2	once	TGTGCCAGCAGCTTCGCGGGGGGCTTGGCCGGGGAGCTGTTTTTT	CASSFAGGLAGELFF